Listed below are T cell receptor beta chains from one sample, sequenced in a study of blood T cell repertoires in COVID-19. TCRdb's table, derived via immunoSEQ multiplex PCR, lists solely in-frame clones and lacks some. The sample contains roughly 270,000 clones, 85% of which appear only once. The sequencing input was PBMCs or T cells enriched from blood (not recorded which). These receptors were taken from a woman in her fifties or sixties who had recovered from COVID-19. Each CDR3 is given with its conserved first and last residue. A D gene is named only where the DNA matches it firmly. Some rows have no size entry. The others give once, few or many, or a class for an expanded clone.

>TRBV30|16|-|TRBJ2-6|TRBD1
CAWSGQGASGANVLTF
TGTGCCTGGAGTGGACAGGGGGCTAGTGGGGCCAACGTCCTGACTTTC
>TRBV28|14|-|TRBJ1-1|TRBD1
CASSYRDRGRSAFF
TGTGCCAGCAGTTACCGGGACAGGGGGCGATCAGCTTTCTTT
>TRBV2|16|-|TRBJ2-1|TRBD2
CASSATSGRLYNEQFF
TGTGCCAGCAGTGCTACTAGCGGGAGGCTATACAATGAGCAGTTCTTC
>TRBV5-1|15|-|TRBJ2-7|-
CASSLGWGVSYEQYF
TGCGCCAGCAGCTTGGGGTGGGGGGTCTCCTACGAGCAGTACTTC
>TRBV6-6|12|-|TRBJ1-1|-
CASSTAGTEAFF
TGTGCCAGCAGTACCGCAGGCACTGAAGCTTTCTTT
>TRBV29-1|14|-|TRBJ2-7|-
CSVSGLQSSYEQYF
TGCAGCGTCTCCGGACTGCAGAGTTCCTACGAGCAGTACTTC
>TRBV30|14|-|TRBJ2-5|-
CASSNRALQETQYF
TGTGCCTCATCGAACAGGGCCCTCCAAGAGACCCAGTACTTC
>TRBV7-6|14|-|TRBJ1-6|-
CASSLQGSNSPLHF
TGTGCCAGCAGCTTACAGGGGTCAAATTCACCCCTCCACTTT
>TRBV28|15|few|TRBJ1-4|-
CASSLGGSFNEKLFF
TGTGCCAGCAGTTTGGGGGGAAGTTTTAATGAAAAACTGTTTTTT
>TRBV12-5|15|once|TRBJ2-2|TRBD1
CASGFRQGSTGELFF
TGTGCTAGTGGTTTCAGACAGGGGAGCACCGGGGAGCTGTTTTTT
>TRBV7-9|11|-|TRBJ2-7|-
CASSPGYEQYF
TGTGCCAGCAGCCCGGGTTACGAGCAGTACTTC
>TRBV5-1|15|once|TRBJ2-2|TRBD2
CASRFPGLAAGELFF
TGCGCCAGCCGGTTTCCGGGACTAGCGGCCGGGGAGCTGTTTTTT
>TRBV6-5|12|-|TRBJ2-1|-
CASSYSESEQFF
TGTGCCAGCAGTTACTCAGAGAGCGAGCAGTTCTTC
>TRBV9|12|few|TRBJ1-2|-
CASSGLVGGYTF
TGTGCCAGCAGCGGACTTGTAGGAGGCTACACCTTC
>TRBV19|12|-|TRBJ1-1|-
CASSLTGQRAFF
TGTGCCAGTAGTCTAACAGGACAGCGAGCTTTCTTT
>TRBV19|14|-|TRBJ1-2|-
CASSMQGLPYGYTF
TGTGCCAGTAGTATGCAGGGACTGCCCTATGGCTACACCTTC
>TRBV4-2|15|few|TRBJ2-7|TRBD2
CASSQAASGLYEQYF
TGTGCCAGCAGCCAAGCGGCTAGCGGACTATACGAGCAGTACTTC
>TRBV3-1/TRBV3-2|14|-|TRBJ2-1|TRBD2
CASSGAGVANEQFF
TGTGCCAGCAGCGGAGCGGGAGTGGCCAATGAGCAGTTCTTC
>TRBV18|14|-|TRBJ2-7|TRBD2
CASSRGGESYEQYF
TGTGCCAGCTCACGTGGGGGGGAGTCCTACGAGCAGTACTTC
>TRBV7-9|15|-|TRBJ1-2|-
CASSSTRRGDYGYTF
TGTGCCAGCAGCTCGACACGACGGGGGGACTATGGCTACACCTTC
>TRBV5-5|16|-|TRBJ2-3|TRBD2
CASSATEAGGADTQYF
TGTGCCAGCAGCGCTACGGAAGCGGGGGGGGCAGATACGCAGTATTTT
>TRBV27|13|-|TRBJ1-1|-
CASSFVGNTEAFF
TGTGCCAGCAGTTTTGTCGGGAACACTGAAGCTTTCTTT
>TRBV12-3/TRBV12-4|13|-|TRBJ1-5|TRBD1
CASRVGQNQPQHF
TGTGCCAGCAGGGTGGGACAGAATCAGCCCCAGCATTTT
>TRBV7-2|15|-|TRBJ1-3|-
CASSSRKGLGNTIYF
TGTGCCAGCAGCTCACGAAAGGGACTTGGAAACACCATATATTTT
>TRBV30|14|-|TRBJ1-1|-
CAWNRGGDLSEAFF
TGTGCCTGGAACCGGGGAGGGGATCTCAGTGAAGCTTTCTTT
>TRBV30|15|-|TRBJ2-5|TRBD1
CAWGRQGSIPGTQYF
TGTGCCTGGGGGAGACAGGGTTCCATCCCAGGGACCCAGTACTTC
>TRBV10-3|14|-|TRBJ2-5|-
CAISDQGGGETQYF
TGTGCCATCAGTGATCAGGGAGGAGGGGAGACCCAGTACTTC
>TRBV15|17|-|TRBJ2-2|TRBD1
CATSRDPPMTGTGELFF
TGTGCCACCAGCAGAGATCCCCCGATGACAGGGACCGGGGAGCTGTTTTTT
>TRBV18|16|-|TRBJ2-3|-
CASSPPTGRRTDTQYF
TGTGCCAGCTCACCACCGACGGGAAGGAGGACAGATACGCAGTATTTT
>TRBV6-4|13|-|TRBJ1-1|-
CASSITGTSEAFF
TGTGCCAGCAGTATTACCGGGACAAGTGAAGCTTTCTTT
>TRBV5-4|16|-|TRBJ2-1|TRBD2
CASSPSPGLAENEQFF
TGTGCCAGCAGCCCAAGTCCGGGACTAGCGGAAAATGAGCAGTTCTTC
>TRBV5-1|15|-|TRBJ2-1|TRBD2
CASFRGSGSYNEQFF
TGCGCCAGCTTTAGGGGCAGCGGGAGCTACAATGAGCAGTTCTTC
>TRBV6-5|13|few|TRBJ1-2|TRBD1
CASREGADYGYTF
TGTGCCAGCAGGGAGGGGGCGGACTATGGCTACACCTTC
>TRBV4-2|16|-|TRBJ2-1|TRBD2
CASSQSLAGVWNEQFF
TGTGCCAGCAGCCAATCACTAGCGGGAGTTTGGAATGAGCAGTTCTTC
>TRBV18|15|-|TRBJ2-1|TRBD2
CASSPMTSGNNEQFF
TGTGCCAGCTCACCTATGACTAGCGGAAACAATGAGCAGTTCTTC
>TRBV19|15|-|TRBJ2-2|-
CASSFTATNTGELFF
TGTGCCAGTAGTTTTACAGCTACGAACACCGGGGAGCTGTTTTTT
>TRBV19|13|-|TRBJ1-1|-
CASSIGVGAEAFF
TGTGCCAGTAGTATAGGGGTCGGGGCTGAAGCTTTCTTT
>TRBV10-3|15|-|TRBJ2-1|TRBD2
CAISYGTSGNYEQFF
TGTGCCATCAGTTATGGGACTAGCGGGAACTATGAGCAGTTCTTC
>TRBV7-8|15|few|TRBJ1-4|-
CASSDRRQANEKLFF
TGTGCCAGCAGCGATCGGCGGCAAGCTAATGAAAAACTGTTTTTT
>TRBV7-9|13|-|TRBJ2-7|-
CASGTRSSYEQYF
TGTGCCAGCGGTACTCGGAGCTCCTACGAGCAGTACTTC
>TRBV6-2/TRBV6-3|20|-|TRBJ2-1|TRBD2
CASSYSIGRGLADVYNEQFF
TGTGCCAGCAGTTACTCGATTGGCCGGGGACTAGCGGATGTCTACAATGAGCAGTTCTTC
>TRBV6-5|14|-|TRBJ1-5|-
CATWDNRYNQPQHF
TGTGCCACCTGGGACAATCGATACAATCAGCCCCAGCATTTT
>TRBV19|13|-|TRBJ1-6|-
CASSMMDTSPLHF
TGTGCCAGTAGTATGATGGACACATCACCCCTCCACTTT
>TRBV7-3|15|-|TRBJ2-1|TRBD2
CASSVLGGALNEQFF
TGTGCCAGCAGCGTCCTCGGGGGGGCCCTTAATGAGCAGTTCTTC
>TRBV6-5|14|-|TRBJ1-2|TRBD1
CASSRDSSNYGYTF
TGTGCCAGCAGTCGGGACAGCTCTAACTATGGCTACACCTTC
>TRBV7-9|15|-|TRBJ2-3|-
CASSLVVGYTDTQYF
TGTGCCAGCAGCTTAGTAGTGGGCTACACAGATACGCAGTATTTT
>TRBV27|15|-|TRBJ2-1|-
CASSFVGIGYNEQFF
TGTGCCAGCAGTTTTGTCGGGATAGGGTACAATGAGCAGTTCTTC
>TRBV3-1/TRBV3-2|17|-|TRBJ2-1|-
CASSHHSGPKESNEQFF
TGTGCCAGCAGCCATCATAGCGGTCCTAAAGAGAGCAATGAGCAGTTCTTC
>TRBV15|16|-|TRBJ1-2|TRBD1
CATSRDRTGGDHGYTF
TGTGCCACCAGCAGAGATAGGACAGGGGGTGACCATGGCTACACCTTC